This TCR beta chain originates from a study of T cell clones after liver transplantation. Study overall: Tolerant meant at least one year fully off immunosuppression without liver enzymes above twice normal.

V was pared by 0 bases and J by 4 bases, with 4 bases of the junction left unmatched. CDR3 length: 16 residues. The germline V gene has CDR1 SGHNT and CDR2 YYREEE (reference sequence). Assay used: immunoSEQ multiplex PCR; TCRdb lists only in-frame clones, some missing. The repertoire includes about 75,000 clones, around four fifths of them detected once, and 2% to 2.5% sits in the top ten. The chain links TRBV5-4 to TRBJ1-3; 10 bases align to TRBD1. The TCR was taken from a human patient who received a liver transplant. Some T cells may be provided by the graft donor. Sequencing was performed on CD4+ T cells from blood, taken less than 50 months after liver transplant. The CDR3 protein is CASSLVGTGEGNTIYF. The CDR3 DNA reads TGTGCCAGCAGCTTGGTTGGGACAGGGGAAGGAAACACCATATATTTT.